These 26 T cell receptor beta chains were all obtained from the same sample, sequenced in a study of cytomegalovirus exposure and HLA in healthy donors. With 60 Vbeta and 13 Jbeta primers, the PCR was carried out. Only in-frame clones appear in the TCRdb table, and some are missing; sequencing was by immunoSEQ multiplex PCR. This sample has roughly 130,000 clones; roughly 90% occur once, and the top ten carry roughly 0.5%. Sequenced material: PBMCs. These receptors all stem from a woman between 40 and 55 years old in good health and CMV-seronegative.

The CDR3 spells CASRRLYEQYF. Here the CDR3 DNA reads TGTGCCAGCAGGAGACTGTACGAGCAGTACTTC. The chain has TRBV2 and TRBJ2-7; D remains unclear. CDR3 length: 11 amino acids. Trimming pared 6 bases from V and 4 bases from J, leaving 7 bases between. The germline CDR1 and CDR2 sequences are SNHLY and FYNNEI.

The CDR3 protein is CASSINPPARSGNHEQFF. DNA of the CDR3: TGTGCCAGTAGTATTAACCCCCCAGCTAGAAGCGGGAACCATGAGCAGTTCTTC. The gene calls are TRBV19 and TRBJ2-1; TRBD2 agrees at 7 bases. Per the germline V gene, CDR1 is LNHDA and CDR2 is SQIVND (reference sequence). This CDR3 has 18 residues. The V segment lost 3 bases and the J segment 8 bases; nucleotides outside the gene matches: 19.

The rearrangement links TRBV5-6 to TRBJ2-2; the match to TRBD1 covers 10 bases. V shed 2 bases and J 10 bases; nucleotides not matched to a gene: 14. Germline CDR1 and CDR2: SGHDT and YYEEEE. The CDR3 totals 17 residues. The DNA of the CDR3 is TGTGCCAGCAGCTTTAGTTTGGGACAGGGGAACTTTGAGGAGCTGTTTTTT. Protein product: CASSFSLGQGNFEELFF.

In DNA form, the CDR3 reads TGTGCCAGCAGCTGGGGGGGCATGAGCTCCTACAATGAGCAGTTCTTC. Translation gives CASSWGGMSSYNEQFF. The rearrangement uses TRBV5-6 and TRBJ2-1; D is possibly TRBD2 (7 bases). Trimming took off 3 bases at V and 0 bases at J, with 13 bases between the two ends. The CDR3 length is 16 residues. CDR1 is SGHDT and CDR2 is YYEEEE in the germline V gene.

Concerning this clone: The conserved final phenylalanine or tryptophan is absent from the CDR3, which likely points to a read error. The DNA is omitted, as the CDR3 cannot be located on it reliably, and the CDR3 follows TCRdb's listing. CDR3 in amino acids: CASSPQGYRTSGLE. The chain uses TRBV28 and TRBJ2-7; TRBD2 was called by the table and not checked on the DNA. Germline loops: CDR1 MDHEN, CDR2 SYDVKM. The CDR3 contains 14 residues when both ends are counted.

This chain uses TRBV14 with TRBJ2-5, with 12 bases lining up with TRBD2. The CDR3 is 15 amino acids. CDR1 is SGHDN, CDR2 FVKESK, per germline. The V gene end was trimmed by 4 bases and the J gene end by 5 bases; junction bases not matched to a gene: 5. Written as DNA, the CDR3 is TGTGCCAGCAGCCCGGGACTAGCGGGCGGGGAGACCCAGTACTTC. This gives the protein CASSPGLAGGETQYF.

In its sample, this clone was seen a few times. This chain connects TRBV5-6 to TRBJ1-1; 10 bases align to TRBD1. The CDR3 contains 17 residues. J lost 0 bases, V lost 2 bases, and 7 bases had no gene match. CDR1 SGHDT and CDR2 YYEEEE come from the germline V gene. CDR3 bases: TGTGCCAGCAGCTTACCCGGGACAGGGGTGGTGAACACTGAAGCTTTCTTT. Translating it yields CASSLPGTGVVNTEAFF.

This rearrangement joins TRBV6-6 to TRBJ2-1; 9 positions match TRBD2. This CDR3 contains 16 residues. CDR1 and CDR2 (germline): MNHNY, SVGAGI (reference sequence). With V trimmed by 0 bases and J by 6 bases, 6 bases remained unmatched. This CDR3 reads CASSYSISGRSNEQFF. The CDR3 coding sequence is TGTGCCAGCAGTTACTCGATAAGCGGGAGGAGCAATGAGCAGTTCTTC.

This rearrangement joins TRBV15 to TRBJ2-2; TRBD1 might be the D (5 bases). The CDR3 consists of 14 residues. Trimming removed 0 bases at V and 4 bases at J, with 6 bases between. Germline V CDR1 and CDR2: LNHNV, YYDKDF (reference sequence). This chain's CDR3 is CATSRDQGTGELFF. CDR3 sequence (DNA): TGTGCCACCAGCAGAGATCAGGGCACCGGGGAGCTGTTTTTT.

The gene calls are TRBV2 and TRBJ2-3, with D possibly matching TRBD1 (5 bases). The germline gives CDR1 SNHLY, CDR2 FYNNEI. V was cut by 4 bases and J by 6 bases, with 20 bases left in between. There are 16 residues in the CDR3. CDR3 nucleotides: TGTGCCAGCAGTGGCCCCTCGGGCAGGGATAGGGATACGCAGTATTTT. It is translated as CASSGPSGRDRDTQYF.

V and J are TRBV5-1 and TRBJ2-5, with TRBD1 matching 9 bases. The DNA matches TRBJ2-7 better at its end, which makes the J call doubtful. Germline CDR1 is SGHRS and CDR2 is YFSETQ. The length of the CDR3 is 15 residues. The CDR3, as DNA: TGCGCCAGCAGCTTGGGACAGGGGGGCCTCTACGAGCAGTACTTC. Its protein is CASSLGQGGLYEQYF.

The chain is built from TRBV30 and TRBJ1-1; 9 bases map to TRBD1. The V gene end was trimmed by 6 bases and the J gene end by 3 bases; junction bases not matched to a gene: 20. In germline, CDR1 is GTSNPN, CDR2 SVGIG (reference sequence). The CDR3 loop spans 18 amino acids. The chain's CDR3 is CACTPGTGIILFDTEAFF. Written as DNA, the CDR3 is TGTGCCTGCACACCCGGGACAGGGATCATACTGTTTGACACTGAAGCTTTCTTT.

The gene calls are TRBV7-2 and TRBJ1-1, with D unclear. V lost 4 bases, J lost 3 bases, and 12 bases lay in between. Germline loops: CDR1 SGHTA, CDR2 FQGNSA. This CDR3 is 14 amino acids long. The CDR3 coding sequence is TGTGCCAGCAGCTCAGTAGCACCCTACACTGAAGCTTTCTTT. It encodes CASSSVAPYTEAFF.

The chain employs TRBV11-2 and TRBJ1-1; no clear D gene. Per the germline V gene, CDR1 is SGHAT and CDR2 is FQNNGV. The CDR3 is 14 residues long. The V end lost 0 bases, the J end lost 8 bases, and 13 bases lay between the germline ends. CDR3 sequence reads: CASSLEVITGEAFF. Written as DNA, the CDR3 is TGTGCCAGCAGCTTAGAAGTAATTACGGGGGAAGCTTTCTTT.

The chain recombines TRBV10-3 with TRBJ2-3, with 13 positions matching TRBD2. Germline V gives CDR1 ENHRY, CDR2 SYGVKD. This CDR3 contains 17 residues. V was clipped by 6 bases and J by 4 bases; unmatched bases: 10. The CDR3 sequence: CAIRPGLAGFVADTQYF. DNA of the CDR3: TGTGCCATCAGGCCGGGACTAGCGGGGTTTGTTGCAGATACGCAGTATTTT.

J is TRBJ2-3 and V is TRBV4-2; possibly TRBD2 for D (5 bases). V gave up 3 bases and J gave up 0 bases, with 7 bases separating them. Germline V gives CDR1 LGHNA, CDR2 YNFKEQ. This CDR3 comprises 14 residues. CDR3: CASSQGGSTDTQYF. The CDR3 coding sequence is TGTGCCAGCAGCCAGGGCGGGAGCACAGATACGCAGTATTTT.

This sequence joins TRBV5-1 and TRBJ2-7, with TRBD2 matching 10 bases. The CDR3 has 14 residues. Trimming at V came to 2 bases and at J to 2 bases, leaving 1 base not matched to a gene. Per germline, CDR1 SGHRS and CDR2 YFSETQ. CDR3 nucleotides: TGCGCCAGCAGCTTTGGGACTAGCGCCTACGAGCAGTACTTC. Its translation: CASSFGTSAYEQYF.

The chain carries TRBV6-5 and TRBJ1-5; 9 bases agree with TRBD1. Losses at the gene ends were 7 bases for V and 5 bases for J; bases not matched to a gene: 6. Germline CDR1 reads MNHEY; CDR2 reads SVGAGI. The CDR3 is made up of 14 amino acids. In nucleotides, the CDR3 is TGTGCCAGCAATCCACAGGGGGCTTATCAGCCCCAGCATTTT. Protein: CASNPQGAYQPQHF.

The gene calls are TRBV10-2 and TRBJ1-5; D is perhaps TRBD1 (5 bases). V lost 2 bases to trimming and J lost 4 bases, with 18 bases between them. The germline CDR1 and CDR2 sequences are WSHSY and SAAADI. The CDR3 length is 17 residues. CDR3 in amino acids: CASSEPRRAGINQPQHF. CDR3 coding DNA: TGCGCCAGCAGTGAGCCCCGAAGGGCAGGGATTAATCAGCCCCAGCATTTT.

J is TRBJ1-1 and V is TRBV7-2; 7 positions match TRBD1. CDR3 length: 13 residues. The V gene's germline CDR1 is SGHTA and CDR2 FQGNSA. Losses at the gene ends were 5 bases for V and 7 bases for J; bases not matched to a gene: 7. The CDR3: CASSPRTGNEAFF. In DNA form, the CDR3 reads TGTGCCAGCAGCCCCCGGACAGGCAATGAAGCTTTCTTT.

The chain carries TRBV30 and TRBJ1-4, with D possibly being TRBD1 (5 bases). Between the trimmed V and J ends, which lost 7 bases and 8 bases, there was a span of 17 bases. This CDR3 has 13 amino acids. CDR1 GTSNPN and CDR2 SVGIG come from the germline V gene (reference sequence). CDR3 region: CASSETAKEKLFF. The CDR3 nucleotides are TGTGCCTCGTCGGAGACAGCGAAAGAAAAACTGTTTTTT.

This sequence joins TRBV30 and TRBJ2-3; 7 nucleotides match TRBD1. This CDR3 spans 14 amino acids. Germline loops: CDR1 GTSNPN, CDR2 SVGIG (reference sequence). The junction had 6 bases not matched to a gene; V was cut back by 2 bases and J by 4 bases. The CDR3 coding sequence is TGTGCCTGGAGTCCGTTAGGACAGGCAGATACGCAGTATTTT. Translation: CAWSPLGQADTQYF.

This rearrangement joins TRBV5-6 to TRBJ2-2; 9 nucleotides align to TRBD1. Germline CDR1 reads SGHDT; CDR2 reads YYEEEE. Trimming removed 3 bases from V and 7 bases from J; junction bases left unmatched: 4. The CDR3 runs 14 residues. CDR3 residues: CASSSGQGFGELFF. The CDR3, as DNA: TGTGCCAGCAGCTCCGGACAGGGGTTCGGGGAGCTGTTTTTT.

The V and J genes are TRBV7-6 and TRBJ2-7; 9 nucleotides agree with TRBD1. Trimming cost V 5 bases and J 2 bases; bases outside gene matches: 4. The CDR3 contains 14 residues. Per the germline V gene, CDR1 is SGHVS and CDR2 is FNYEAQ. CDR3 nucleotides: TGTGCCAGCAGCAGGGGACAGGGCACCTACGAGCAGTACTTC. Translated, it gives CASSRGQGTYEQYF.

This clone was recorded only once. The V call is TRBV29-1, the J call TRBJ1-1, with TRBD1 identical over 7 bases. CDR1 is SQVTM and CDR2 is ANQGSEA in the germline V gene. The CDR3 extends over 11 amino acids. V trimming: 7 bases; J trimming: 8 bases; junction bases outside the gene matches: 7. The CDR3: CSATTGMEAFF. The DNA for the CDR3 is TGCAGCGCCACGACAGGGATGGAAGCTTTCTTT.

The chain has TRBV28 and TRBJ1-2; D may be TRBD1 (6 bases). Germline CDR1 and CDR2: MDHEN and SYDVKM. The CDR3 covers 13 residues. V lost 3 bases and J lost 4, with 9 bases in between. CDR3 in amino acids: CASSFDRPYGYTF. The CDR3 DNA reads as TGTGCCAGCAGTTTCGACAGGCCCTATGGCTACACCTTC.